Presented here are 4 T cell receptor beta chains from one specimen sequenced in a study of shared T cell receptors in the human thymus. Assay used: immunoSEQ multiplex PCR; TCRdb lists only in-frame clones, some missing. The sample yields roughly 710,000 clones, 70% to 90% seen once. The sample was also reused in another study, on human thymus T cells.

Sequenced: thymocytes. The source of these receptors is a girl less than two years old with a congenital heart defect.

This chain joins TRBV4-1 and TRBJ1-3; D remains unclear. Trimming removed 2 bases from V and 0 bases from J, with 20 bases in between. The CDR3 contains 19 residues. Germline CDR1 MGHRA, CDR2 YSYEKL. The DNA of the CDR3 is TGCGCCAGCAGCCAATACGAGTGGAACAGCCTCCGCTCTGGAAACACCATATATTTT. Translation: CASSQYEWNSLRSGNTIYF.

This clone was observed a few times. The rearrangement joins TRBV28 to TRBJ1-4; D call uncertain. The germline V and J ends were trimmed by 5 bases and 6 bases, with 16 bases remaining between them. There are 15 residues in the CDR3. Looked up from germline, CDR1 is MDHEN and CDR2 is SYDVKM. In DNA form, the CDR3 reads TGTGCCAGCAGTCTCCCGCTCCGGGAGGATGAAAAACTGTTTTTT. Encoded protein: CASSLPLREDEKLFF.

In this sample, this clone turned up a few times. The chain combines TRBV7-3 with TRBJ1-1, with D perhaps matching TRBD1 (5 bases). Trimming left V 2 bases short and J 6 bases short, with 16 bases between. CDR3 size: 15 residues. Germline V gives CDR1 SGHTA, CDR2 FQGTGA. CDR3 residues: CASSLGARSRSEAFF. As DNA, the CDR3 is TGTGCCAGCAGCTTAGGGGCCAGGAGTAGGTCTGAAGCTTTCTTT.

The chain uses TRBV9 and TRBJ1-1; 7 bases are a match to TRBD1. Germline V lookup: CDR1 SGDLS, CDR2 YYNGEE. Trimming cost V 3 bases and J 5 bases; bases outside gene matches: 7. This CDR3 has 14 residues. The CDR3 loop is CASSGDRDHTEAFF. The CDR3 nucleotides are TGTGCCAGCAGCGGTGACAGGGATCATACTGAAGCTTTCTTT.